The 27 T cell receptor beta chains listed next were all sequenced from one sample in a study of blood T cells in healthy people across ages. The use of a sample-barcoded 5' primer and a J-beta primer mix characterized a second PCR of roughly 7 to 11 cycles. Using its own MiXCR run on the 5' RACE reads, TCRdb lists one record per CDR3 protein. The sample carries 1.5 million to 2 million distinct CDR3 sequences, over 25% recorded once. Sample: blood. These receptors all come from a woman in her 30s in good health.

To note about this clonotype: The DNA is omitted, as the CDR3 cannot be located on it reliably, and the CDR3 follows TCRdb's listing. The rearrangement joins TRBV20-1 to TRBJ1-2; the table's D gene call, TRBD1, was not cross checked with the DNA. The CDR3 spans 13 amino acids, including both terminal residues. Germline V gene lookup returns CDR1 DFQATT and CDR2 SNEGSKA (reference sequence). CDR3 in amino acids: CSAATGGGYGCTF.

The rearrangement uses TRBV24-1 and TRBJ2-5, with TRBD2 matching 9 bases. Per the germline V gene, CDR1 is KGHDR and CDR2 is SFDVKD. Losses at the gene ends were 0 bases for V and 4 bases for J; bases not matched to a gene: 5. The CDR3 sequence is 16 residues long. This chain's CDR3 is CATSDLAAGGSETQYF. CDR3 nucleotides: TGTGCCACCAGTGATTTGGCAGCGGGGGGATCAGAGACCCAGTACTTC.

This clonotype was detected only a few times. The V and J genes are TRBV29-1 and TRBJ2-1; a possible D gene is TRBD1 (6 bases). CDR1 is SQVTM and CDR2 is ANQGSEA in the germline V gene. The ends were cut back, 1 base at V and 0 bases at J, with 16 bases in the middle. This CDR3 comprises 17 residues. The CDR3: CSVEGRTELSSYNEQFF. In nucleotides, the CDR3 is TGCAGCGTTGAAGGTCGGACAGAACTAAGCTCCTACAATGAGCAGTTCTTC.

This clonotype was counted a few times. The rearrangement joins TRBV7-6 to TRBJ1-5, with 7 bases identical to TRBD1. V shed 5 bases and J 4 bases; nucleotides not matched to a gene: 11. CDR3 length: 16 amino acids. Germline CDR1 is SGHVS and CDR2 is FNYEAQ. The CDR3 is CASSLNRDSLNQPQHF. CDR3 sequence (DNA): TGTGCCAGCAGCCTAAACCGGGACAGCTTAAATCAGCCCCAGCATTTT.

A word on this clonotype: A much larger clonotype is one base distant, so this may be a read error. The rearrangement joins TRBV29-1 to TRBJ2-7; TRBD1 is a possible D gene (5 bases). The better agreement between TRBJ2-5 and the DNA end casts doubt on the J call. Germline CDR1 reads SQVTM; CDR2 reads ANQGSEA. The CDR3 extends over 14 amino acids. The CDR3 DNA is TGCAGCGTTGATGGCGCTGGACATCGAGGGACCCAGTACTTC. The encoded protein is CSVDGAGHRGTQYF.

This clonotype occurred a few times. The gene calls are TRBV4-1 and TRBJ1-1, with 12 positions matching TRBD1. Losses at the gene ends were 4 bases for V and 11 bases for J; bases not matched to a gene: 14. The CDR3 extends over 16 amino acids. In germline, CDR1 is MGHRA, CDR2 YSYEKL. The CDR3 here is CASSPGGGQGAWMAFF. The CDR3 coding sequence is TGCGCCAGCAGCCCGGGTGGGGGACAGGGGGCTTGGATGGCTTTCTTT.

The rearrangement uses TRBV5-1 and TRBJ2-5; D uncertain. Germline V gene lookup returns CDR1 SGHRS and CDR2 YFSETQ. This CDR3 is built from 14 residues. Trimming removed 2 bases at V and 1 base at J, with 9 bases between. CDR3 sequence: CASSFTQAQETQYF. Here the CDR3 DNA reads TGCGCCAGCAGCTTCACGCAGGCCCAAGAGACCCAGTACTTC.

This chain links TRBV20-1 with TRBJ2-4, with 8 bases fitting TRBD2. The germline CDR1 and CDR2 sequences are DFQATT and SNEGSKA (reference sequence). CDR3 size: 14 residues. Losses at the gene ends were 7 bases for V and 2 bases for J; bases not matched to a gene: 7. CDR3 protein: CSVQGGRTKNIQYF. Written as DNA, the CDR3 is TGCAGTGTTCAGGGCGGGAGGACCAAAAACATTCAGTACTTC.

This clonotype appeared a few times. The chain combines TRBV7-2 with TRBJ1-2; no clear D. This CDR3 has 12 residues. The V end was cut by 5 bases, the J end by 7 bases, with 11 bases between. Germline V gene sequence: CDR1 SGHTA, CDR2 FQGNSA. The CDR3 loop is CASSSRLSGYTF. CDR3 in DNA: TGTGCCAGCAGCAGCCGCTTAAGTGGCTACACCTTC.

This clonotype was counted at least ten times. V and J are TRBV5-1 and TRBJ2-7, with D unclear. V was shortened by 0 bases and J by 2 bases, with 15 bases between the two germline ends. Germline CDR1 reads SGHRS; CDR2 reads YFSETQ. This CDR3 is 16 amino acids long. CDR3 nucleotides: TGCGCCAGCAGCTTGGCCGCGGCCCCCGGAACCTACGAGCAGTACTTC. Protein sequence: CASSLAAAPGTYEQYF.

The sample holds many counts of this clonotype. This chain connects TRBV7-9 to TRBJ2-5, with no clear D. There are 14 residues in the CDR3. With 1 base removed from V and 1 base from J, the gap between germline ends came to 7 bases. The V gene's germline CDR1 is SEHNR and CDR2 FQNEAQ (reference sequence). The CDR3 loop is CASSLVQSQETQYF. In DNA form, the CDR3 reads TGTGCCAGCAGCTTAGTACAGTCCCAAGAGACCCAGTACTTC.

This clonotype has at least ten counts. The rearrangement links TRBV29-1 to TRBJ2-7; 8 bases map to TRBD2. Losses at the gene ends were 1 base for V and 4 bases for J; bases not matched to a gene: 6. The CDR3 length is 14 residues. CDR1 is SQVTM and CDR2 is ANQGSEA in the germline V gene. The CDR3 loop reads CSVEGREVKYEQYF. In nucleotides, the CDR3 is TGCAGCGTTGAAGGGCGGGAGGTAAAGTACGAGCAGTACTTC.

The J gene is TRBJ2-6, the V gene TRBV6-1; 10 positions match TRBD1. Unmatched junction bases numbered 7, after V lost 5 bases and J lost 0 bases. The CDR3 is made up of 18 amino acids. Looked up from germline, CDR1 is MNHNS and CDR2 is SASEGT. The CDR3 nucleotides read TGTGCCAGCAGTATTACCGGGACAGGGGACTCTGGGGCCAACGTCCTGACTTTC. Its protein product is CASSITGTGDSGANVLTF.

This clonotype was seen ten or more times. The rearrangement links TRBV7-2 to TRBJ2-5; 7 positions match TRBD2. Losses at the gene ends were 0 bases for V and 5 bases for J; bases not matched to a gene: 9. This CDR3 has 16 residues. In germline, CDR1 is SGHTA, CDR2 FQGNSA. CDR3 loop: CASSLATAGVGETQYF. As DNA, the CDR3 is TGTGCCAGCAGCTTAGCGACGGCGGGAGTTGGGGAGACCCAGTACTTC.

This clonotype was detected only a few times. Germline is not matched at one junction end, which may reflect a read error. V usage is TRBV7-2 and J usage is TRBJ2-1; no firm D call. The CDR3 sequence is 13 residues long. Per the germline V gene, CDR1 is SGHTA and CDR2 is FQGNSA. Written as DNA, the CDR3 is TGTGCCAGCGGCTTTGACCGGTACAATGAGCAGTTCTTC. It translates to CASGFDRYNEQFF.

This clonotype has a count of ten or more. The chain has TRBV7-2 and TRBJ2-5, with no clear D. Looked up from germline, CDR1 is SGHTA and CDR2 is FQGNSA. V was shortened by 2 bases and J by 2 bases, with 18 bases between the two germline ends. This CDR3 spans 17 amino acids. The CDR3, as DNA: TGTGCCAGCAGCTTATCCTACAGAGCAACGAGACAAGAGACCCAGTACTTC. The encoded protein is CASSLSYRATRQETQYF.

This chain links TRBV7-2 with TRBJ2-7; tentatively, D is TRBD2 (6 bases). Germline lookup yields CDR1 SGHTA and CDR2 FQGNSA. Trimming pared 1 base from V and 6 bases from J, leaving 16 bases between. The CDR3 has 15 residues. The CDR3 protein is CASSLVALAESEQYF. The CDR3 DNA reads TGTGCCAGCAGCTTAGTGGCATTAGCGGAGTCCGAGCAGTACTTC.

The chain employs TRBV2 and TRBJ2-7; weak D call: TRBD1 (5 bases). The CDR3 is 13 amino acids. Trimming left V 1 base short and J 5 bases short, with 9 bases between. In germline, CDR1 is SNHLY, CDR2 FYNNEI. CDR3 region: CASSEGQGDEQYF. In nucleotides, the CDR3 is TGTGCCAGCAGTGAAGGCCAGGGCGACGAGCAGTACTTC.

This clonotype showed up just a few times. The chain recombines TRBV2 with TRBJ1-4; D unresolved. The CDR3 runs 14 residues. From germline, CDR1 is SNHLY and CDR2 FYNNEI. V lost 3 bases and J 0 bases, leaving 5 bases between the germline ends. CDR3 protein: CASSELSTNEKLFF. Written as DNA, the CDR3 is TGTGCCAGCAGTGAGTTATCAACTAATGAAAAACTGTTTTTT.

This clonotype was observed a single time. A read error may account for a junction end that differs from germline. The CDR3 is CASGLVVQRQYNEQFF. The CDR3 bases are TGCGCCAGCGGCTTGGTCGTGCAGAGGCAATACAATGAGCAGTTCTTC. The V and J genes are TRBV5-1 and TRBJ2-1; D gene ambiguous. This CDR3 has 16 residues. The V gene's germline CDR1 is SGHRS and CDR2 YFSETQ.

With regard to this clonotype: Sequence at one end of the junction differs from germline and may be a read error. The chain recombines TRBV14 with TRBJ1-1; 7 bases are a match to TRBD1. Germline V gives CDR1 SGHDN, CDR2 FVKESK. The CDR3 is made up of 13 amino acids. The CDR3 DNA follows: TGTACCAGCAGCCAAGGAGGGGGCATTGAAGCTTTCTTT. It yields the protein CTSSQGGGIEAFF.

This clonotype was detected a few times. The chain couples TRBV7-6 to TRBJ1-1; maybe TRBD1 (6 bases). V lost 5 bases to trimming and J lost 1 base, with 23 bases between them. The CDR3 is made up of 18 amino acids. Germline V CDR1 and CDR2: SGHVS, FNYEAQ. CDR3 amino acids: CASSQQRDKNLQNTEAFF. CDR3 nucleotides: TGTGCCAGCAGCCAACAACGGGACAAGAATTTACAGAACACTGAAGCTTTCTTT.

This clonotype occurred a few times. For the CDR3, the DNA is TGCAGTGCTAGTACTAGCGGGAGGGCCAGGAGCACAGATACGCAGTATTTT. Protein product: CSASTSGRARSTDTQYF. V gene TRBV20-1 combines with J gene TRBJ2-3; 13 nucleotides match TRBD2. Germline assignment: CDR1 DFQATT and CDR2 SNEGSKA (reference sequence). The ends lost 3 bases at V and 0 bases at J; junction bases unmatched: 6. The CDR3 has 17 residues.

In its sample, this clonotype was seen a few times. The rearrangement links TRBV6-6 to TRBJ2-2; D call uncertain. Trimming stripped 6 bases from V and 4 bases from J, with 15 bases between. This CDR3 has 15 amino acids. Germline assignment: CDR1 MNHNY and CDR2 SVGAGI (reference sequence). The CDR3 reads CASSSNRAGTGELFF. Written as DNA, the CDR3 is TGTGCCAGCAGCTCTAACAGAGCAGGCACCGGGGAGCTGTTTTTT.

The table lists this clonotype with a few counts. This CDR3 is CSAREMSEGYETQYF. In DNA, the CDR3 is TGCAGTGCTAGAGAGATGTCAGAGGGATATGAGACCCAGTACTTC. This rearrangement joins TRBV20-1 to TRBJ2-5, with D perhaps matching TRBD2 (5 bases). V lost 0 bases and J lost 5, with 16 bases in between. Germline-derived CDR1 and CDR2 are DFQATT and SNEGSKA (reference sequence). The CDR3 consists of 15 residues.

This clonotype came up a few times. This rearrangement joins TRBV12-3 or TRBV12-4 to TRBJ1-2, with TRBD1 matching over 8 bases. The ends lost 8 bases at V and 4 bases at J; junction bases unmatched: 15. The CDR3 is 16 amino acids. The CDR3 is CASAQPAITGGYGYTF. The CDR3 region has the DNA TGTGCCAGCGCTCAACCAGCGATTACAGGGGGCTATGGCTACACCTTC.

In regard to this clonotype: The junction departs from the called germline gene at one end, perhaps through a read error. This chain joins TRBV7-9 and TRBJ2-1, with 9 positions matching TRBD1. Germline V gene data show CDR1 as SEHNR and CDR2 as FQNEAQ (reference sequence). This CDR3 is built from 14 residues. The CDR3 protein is CTSSQGQGVGEQFF. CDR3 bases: TGTACCAGCAGCCAGGGACAGGGAGTGGGTGAGCAGTTCTTC.